This passage covers 29 T cell receptor beta chains from one sample sequenced in a study of blood T cell repertoires in COVID-19. The repertoire was sequenced with immunoSEQ multiplex PCR; TCRdb's copy has only in-frame clones and lacks some. This table has around 300,000 clones, 75% to 85% appearing once. The sample was peripheral blood. The receptors were sampled from a human donor in a cohort sampled during active COVID-19.

The V gene is TRBV10-3, the J gene TRBJ2-6, with a tentative D call TRBD2 (5 bases). CDR1 and CDR2 (germline): ENHRY, SYGVKD. Trimming cost V 2 bases and J 2 bases, with 22 bases left between them. The CDR3 totals 20 residues. The chain's CDR3 is CAISERAGIGGGPGANVLTF. CDR3 nucleotide sequence: TGTGCCATCAGTGAGCGGGCGGGTATTGGAGGAGGCCCTGGGGCCAACGTCCTGACTTTC.

To note about this clone: This CDR3 is also generated by other DNA sequences in the sample. V is TRBV18 and J is TRBJ2-5, with TRBD1 matching over 8 bases. The germline V gene encodes CDR1 KGHSH and CDR2 LQKENI. This CDR3 is 13 amino acids long. V lost 6 bases, J lost 2 bases, and 2 bases stayed unmatched. CDR3 in amino acids: CASSRDRQETQYF. The CDR3 bases are TGTGCCAGCTCGCGGGACAGGCAAGAGACCCAGTACTTC.

This clone occurred a few times. This chain links TRBV2 with TRBJ2-7; D not resolved. Germline assignment: CDR1 SNHLY and CDR2 FYNNEI. The CDR3 covers 14 residues. The V end lost 2 bases, the J end lost 2 bases, and 10 bases lay between the germline ends. The CDR3 coding sequence is TGTGCCAGCAGTGAAAAAAGAGGTCCCTACGAGCAGTACTTC. Translating it yields CASSEKRGPYEQYF.

The chain has TRBV15 and TRBJ2-7; 10 positions match TRBD1. V dropped 4 bases and J dropped 1; count of bases not matched to a gene: 4. The germline gives CDR1 LNHNV, CDR2 YYDKDF (reference sequence). The CDR3 covers 15 residues. In nucleotides, the CDR3 is TGTGCCACCAGCACAGACAGGGGGCCTTCCTACGAGCAGTACTTC. This codes for CATSTDRGPSYEQYF.

DNA of the CDR3: TGTGCCAGCAGTTTATATTTTCAGGTCCCAGATACGCAGTATTTT. It is translated as CASSLYFQVPDTQYF. The chain combines TRBV28 with TRBJ2-3; D is undetermined. The CDR3 runs to 15 residues. V shed 1 base and J shed 4 bases, with 12 bases lying between them. From germline, CDR1 is MDHEN and CDR2 SYDVKM.

V is TRBV2 and J is TRBJ2-2; D unresolved. The V gene's germline CDR1 is SNHLY and CDR2 FYNNEI. The CDR3 runs to 12 residues. The V end was cut by 6 bases, the J end by 3 bases, with 5 bases between. In DNA form, the CDR3 reads TGTGCCAGCAGATCGGACACCGGGGAGCTGTTTTTT. Its protein product is CASRSDTGELFF.

This clone was counted only a few times. This chain joins TRBV5-6 and TRBJ2-7; weak D call: TRBD2 (5 bases). The CDR3 totals 14 residues. Trimming cost V 3 bases and J 0 bases, with 10 bases left between them. Germline values: CDR1 SGHDT, CDR2 YYEEEE. The DNA for the CDR3 is TGTGCCAGCAGCTCCCGGGAAATCTCCTACGAGCAGTACTTC. It specifies CASSSREISYEQYF.

This clone is medium-sized. This rearrangement joins TRBV18 to TRBJ2-3, with D possibly matching TRBD2 (5 bases). CDR1 KGHSH and CDR2 LQKENI come from the germline V gene. The CDR3 covers 14 residues. The germline V and J ends were trimmed by 3 bases and 4 bases, with 11 bases remaining between them. The CDR3 DNA reads TGTGCCAGCTCACCCGGGATGACTTCAGATACGCAGTATTTT. Its translation: CASSPGMTSDTQYF.

The chain is built from TRBV10-1 and TRBJ2-4; D not resolved. The CDR3 spans 13 residues. Germline V CDR1 and CDR2: WNHNN, SYGVQD (reference sequence). Trimming cost V 8 bases and J 2 bases, with 10 bases left between them. The CDR3 DNA sequence: TGCGCCAGCGCTGGGCAGTCCAAAAACATTCAGTACTTC. It specifies CASAGQSKNIQYF.

The J gene is TRBJ2-4, the V gene TRBV30, with unresolved D. This CDR3 is 13 amino acids long. With 3 bases removed from V and 0 bases from J, the gap between germline ends came to 6 bases. CDR1 and CDR2 (germline): GTSNPN, SVGIG (reference sequence). This CDR3 is CAWSRLAKNIQYF. The CDR3 DNA is TGTGCCTGGAGCAGGCTAGCCAAAAACATTCAGTACTTC.

Regarding this clone: This CDR3 is also generated by other DNA sequences in the sample. This chain joins TRBV7-2 and TRBJ1-1; D call uncertain. The CDR3 runs 12 residues. CDR1 is SGHTA, CDR2 FQGNSA, per germline. V shed 3 bases and J shed 6 bases, with 8 bases lying between them. For the CDR3, the DNA is TGTGCCAGCAGCTTCCGAGGCCCTGAAGCTTTCTTT. Translated: CASSFRGPEAFF.

The CDR3 DNA sequence: TGCGCCAGCAGTTCTCACACAGGGTTGAACACTGAAGCTTTCTTT. This translates into CASSSHTGLNTEAFF. V and J are TRBV5-1 and TRBJ1-1, with TRBD1 as a possible D gene (6 bases). This CDR3 spans 15 amino acids. Germline V gives CDR1 SGHRS, CDR2 YFSETQ. V lost 5 bases and J lost 0, with 14 bases in between.

The V call is TRBV5-1, the J call TRBJ2-6, with D possibly TRBD1 on 5 matching bases. The CDR3 spans 16 residues. Trimming took off 0 bases at V and 3 bases at J, with 10 bases between the two ends. In germline, CDR1 is SGHRS, CDR2 YFSETQ. CDR3 sequence (DNA): TGCGCCAGCAGCTTGGGCAGGGTCGGTGGGGCCAACGTCCTGACTTTC. Protein: CASSLGRVGGANVLTF. Using reference TRBV5-1 and TRBJ2-6 for the parts outside the CDR3, the full variable domain is KAGVTQTPRYLIKTRGQQVTLSCSPISGHRSVSWYQQTPGQGLQFLFEYFSETQRNKGNFPGRFSGRQFSNSRSEMNVSTLELGDSALYLCASSLGRVGGANVLTFGAGSRLTVL.

This clone has a single count. J is TRBJ1-4 and V is TRBV30; D may be TRBD1 (6 bases). Germline V gives CDR1 GTSNPN, CDR2 SVGIG (reference sequence). The CDR3 loop spans 14 amino acids. Trimming took 0 bases from V and 8 from J, leaving 13 bases between them. The chain's CDR3 is CAWSVNREREKLFF. The CDR3 DNA reads TGTGCCTGGAGTGTAAACAGGGAGCGGGAAAAACTGTTTTTT.

This chain uses TRBV7-3 with TRBJ2-2, with TRBD2 matching over 12 bases. V shed 5 bases and J 4 bases; nucleotides not matched to a gene: 8. CDR1 is SGHTA, CDR2 FQGTGA, per germline. This CDR3 spans 17 amino acids. DNA for the CDR3: TGTGCCAGCAGCCCCCGGACTAGCGGGGTGGGCACCGGGGAGCTGTTTTTT. Protein sequence: CASSPRTSGVGTGELFF.

The CDR3 region is CASGITSGPYNEQFF. In DNA form, the CDR3 reads TGTGCCAGCGGTATCACTAGCGGCCCCTACAATGAGCAGTTCTTC. The rearrangement uses TRBV27 and TRBJ2-1; TRBD2 aligns across 8 bases. From germline, CDR1 is MNHEY and CDR2 SMNVEV (reference sequence). The CDR3 contains 15 residues. Trimming at V came to 8 bases and at J to 2 bases, leaving 8 bases not matched to a gene.

This clone has only a few counts. CDR3 residues: CAISTGYLDTIYF. Here the CDR3 DNA reads TGTGCCATCTCGACAGGATATTTGGACACCATATATTTT. The V and J genes are TRBV5-4 and TRBJ1-3, with a possible D match to TRBD1 (6 bases). The CDR3 is made up of 13 amino acids. V lost 9 bases to trimming and J lost 8 bases, with 18 bases between them. Germline CDR1 SGHNT, CDR2 YYREEE (reference sequence).

CDR3: CAWSVLTGDEAFF. CDR3 nucleotides: TGTGCCTGGAGTGTACTTACAGGGGACGAAGCTTTCTTT. The rearrangement uses TRBV30 and TRBJ1-1; the match to TRBD1 covers 7 bases. After removal of 0 bases from V and 8 bases from J, the junction contained 6 bases not matched to a gene. This CDR3 has 13 residues. Germline-derived CDR1 and CDR2 are GTSNPN and SVGIG (reference sequence).

This sequence joins TRBV6-6 and TRBJ2-7; TRBD2 might be the D (5 bases). The CDR3 covers 14 residues. Germline V CDR1 and CDR2: MNHNY, SVGAGI (reference sequence). The V end lost 7 bases, the J end lost 3 bases, and 16 bases lay between the germline ends. The CDR3, as DNA: TGTGCCAGCACTTCCTGGACTGAGAGCTACGAGCAGTACTTC. It codes for CASTSWTESYEQYF.

The genes are TRBV30 and TRBJ1-4; D call uncertain. The CDR3 is 15 residues long. CDR1 GTSNPN and CDR2 SVGIG come from the germline V gene (reference sequence). Trimming shortened V by 1 base and J by 7 bases, and 16 bases separated the two germline ends. CDR3 DNA: TGTGCCTGGAGTGGGCGGGCCTTCGGTTTTGAAAAACTGTTTTTT. As protein: CAWSGRAFGFEKLFF.

This chain uses TRBV30 with TRBJ1-2, with 8 bases identical to TRBD1. The germline CDR1 and CDR2 sequences are GTSNPN and SVGIG (reference sequence). V lost 3 bases and J lost 1; bases outside the gene matches: 4. The CDR3 totals 14 residues. The CDR3 bases are TGTGCCTGGAGGGGGACAGGAATTAACTATGGCTACACCTTC. Encoded protein: CAWRGTGINYGYTF.

V usage is TRBV5-1 and J usage is TRBJ2-3, with 7 bases lining up with TRBD1. The CDR3 runs to 14 residues. Germline lookup yields CDR1 SGHRS and CDR2 YFSETQ. The V gene end was trimmed by 7 bases and the J gene end by 0 bases; junction bases not matched to a gene: 5. DNA of the CDR3: TGCGCCAGCGGGGGACAGCTCAGCACAGATACGCAGTATTTT. Encoded protein: CASGGQLSTDTQYF. Full variable domain (outside the CDR3, taken from reference TRBV5-1 and TRBJ2-3): KAGVTQTPRYLIKTRGQQVTLSCSPISGHRSVSWYQQTPGQGLQFLFEYFSETQRNKGNFPGRFSGRQFSNSRSEMNVSTLELGDSALYLCASGGQLSTDTQYFGPGTRLTVL.

This clone turned up a few times. V and J are TRBV2 and TRBJ1-4, with 9 bases lining up with TRBD1. This CDR3 region has 12 residues. Per the germline V gene, CDR1 is SNHLY and CDR2 is FYNNEI. V lost 8 bases to trimming and J lost 10 bases; unmatched junction nucleotides: 5. The CDR3 spells CASCLTGGKLFF. Written as DNA, the CDR3 is TGTGCCAGCTGCCTGACAGGGGGAAAACTGTTTTTT.

This clone has a single count. The chain carries TRBV2 and TRBJ2-3, with D possibly TRBD2 on 6 matching bases. Germline V lookup: CDR1 SNHLY, CDR2 FYNNEI. This CDR3 is 14 amino acids long. Trimming shortened V by 8 bases and J by 6 bases, and 18 bases separated the two germline ends. This CDR3 is CASGGAPAGDTQYF. CDR3 nucleotides: TGTGCCAGCGGAGGGGCGCCCGCCGGGGATACGCAGTATTTT.

This chain links TRBV3-1 (or the pseudogene TRBV3-2) with TRBJ1-4; TRBD1 is a possible D gene (5 bases). V shed 4 bases and J shed 7 bases, with 16 bases lying between them. The germline CDR1 and CDR2 sequences are LGHDT and YNNKEL (reference sequence). The CDR3 runs to 15 residues. As DNA, the CDR3 is TGTGCCAGCAGCCCCTTAGGGGTTGCTGTTGAAAAACTGTTTTTT. Amino acids: CASSPLGVAVEKLFF.

Details on this clone: Other DNA sequences in this sample translate to the same CDR3. The chain carries TRBV6-5 and TRBJ1-2; D call uncertain. The germline V gene encodes CDR1 MNHEY and CDR2 SVGAGI. Trimming stripped 2 bases from V and 5 bases from J, with 9 bases between. The CDR3 spans 13 residues. For the CDR3, the DNA is TGTGCCAGCAGTTACGGCAGTTTTTATGGCTACACCTTC. Protein sequence: CASSYGSFYGYTF.

The V call is TRBV7-8, the J call TRBJ1-1; D not resolved. The ends were cut back, 2 bases at V and 0 bases at J, with 16 bases in the middle. The germline V gene encodes CDR1 SGHVS and CDR2 FQNEAQ. The CDR3 loop spans 17 amino acids. The CDR3 sequence: CASSLPPGIGLNTEAFF. The CDR3 nucleotides read TGTGCCAGCAGCTTACCACCAGGTATTGGGTTGAACACTGAAGCTTTCTTT.

This sequence joins TRBV6-5 and TRBJ2-1; D remains ambiguous. CDR3 size: 13 residues. CDR1 MNHEY and CDR2 SVGAGI come from the germline V gene. V lost 5 bases and J lost 5, with 10 bases in between. The CDR3 DNA reads as TGTGCCAGCAGTATTACCCACAACAATGAGCAGTTCTTC. This encodes CASSITHNNEQFF.

The chain links TRBV29-1 to TRBJ2-7; 7 bases are shared with TRBD1. The germline gives CDR1 SQVTM, CDR2 ANQGSEA. V gave up 4 bases and J gave up 2 bases; unmatched junction bases: 5. The CDR3 totals 13 residues. The CDR3 region has the DNA TGCAGCGTTGTATCCGGGACAGCCTACGAGCAGTACTTC. Its translation is CSVVSGTAYEQYF.